This T cell receptor (beta chain) was recovered during a study of a mutant IDH1 vaccine in newly diagnosed glioma. The overall study: Vaccination was launched 4-6 weeks after radiotherapy alone, or with temozolomide cycles. The sex distribution of treated patients was about 62% male and about 38% female, with a mean age of around 40 years.

Profiled with immunoSEQ multiplex PCR; TCRdb holds only in-frame clones, not every one. The profile shows 50,000 to 70,000 clones, approximately 86% of them singletons. About this clone: Its antigen remains unknown.

Time point indicated: week 5, during vaccination. What each vaccine dose contained was 300 ug of mutant IDH1 20-mer peptide, accompanied by topical imiquimod. CDR3 size: 14 residues. Germline V lookup: CDR1 SGDLS, CDR2 YYNGEE. Germline trimming cut 2 bases from V and 4 bases from J; bases unmatched to any gene: 4. The receptor comes from a woman younger than 30 with glioma. Some clones in this sample may be carry-over from other donors' samples. V gene TRBV9 combines with J gene TRBJ2-7; 9 bases are a match to TRBD2. The source material was PBMCs, sampled from a glioma patient whose treatment included an IDH1 peptide vaccine. The DNA of the CDR3 is TGTGCCAGCAGCGTTGGAGCGGGGGGTTACGAGCAGTACTTC. This translates into CASSVGAGGYEQYF. The full variable domain, completed using reference TRBV9 and TRBJ2-7, is DSGVTQTPKHLITATGQRVTLRCSPRSGDLSVYWYQQSLDQGLQFLIQYYNGEERAKGNILERFSAQQFPDLHSELNLSSLELGDSALYFCASSVGAGGYEQYFGPGTRLTVT.